A selection of T cell receptor beta chains follows, all from one sample in a study of blood T cell repertoires in COVID-19. Clones were read by immunoSEQ multiplex PCR, and TCRdb kept only the in-frame ones, dropping some. The sample lists tens of thousands of clones, 75% to 90% seen once, with roughly 7.4% in the top ten. Material for sequencing was peripheral blood. These TCRs come from a man in his fifties with acute or convalescent COVID-19. Both conserved end residues are part of each CDR3. The order of the fields is J gene, V gene, D gene, clone size, CDR3 protein, CDR3 DNA. The D gene is left open where the match is weak. The size field is filled for only some rows; it gives once, few, many or a size class.

j_call: TRBJ1-6; v_call: TRBV6-2/TRBV6-3; d_call: .; clone_size: .; cdr3_aa: CASSYSAPGQYNSPLHF; cdr3_nt: TGTGCCAGCAGTTACTCGGCACCCGGACAGTATAATTCACCCCTCCACTTT
j_call: TRBJ2-1; v_call: TRBV10-2; d_call: TRBD2; clone_size: .; cdr3_aa: CASSSSGVYNEQFF; cdr3_nt: TGCGCCAGCAGTTCTAGCGGGGTCTACAATGAGCAGTTCTTC
j_call: TRBJ2-2; v_call: TRBV3-1/TRBV3-2; d_call: .; clone_size: few; cdr3_aa: CASSDLGTGELFF; cdr3_nt: TGTGCCAGCAGCGACCTAGGCACCGGGGAGCTGTTTTTT
j_call: TRBJ2-1; v_call: TRBV24-1; d_call: TRBD2; clone_size: .; cdr3_aa: CAIAGEGTNEQFF; cdr3_nt: TGTGCCATAGCGGGAGAAGGGACGAATGAGCAGTTCTTC
j_call: TRBJ2-1; v_call: TRBV10-3; d_call: TRBD1; clone_size: .; cdr3_aa: CAISESTGGYYNEQFF; cdr3_nt: TGTGCCATCAGTGAGTCAACAGGGGGATATTACAATGAGCAGTTCTTC
j_call: TRBJ1-1; v_call: TRBV3-1/TRBV3-2; d_call: TRBD1; clone_size: once; cdr3_aa: CASSHGTEGTEAFF; cdr3_nt: TGTGCCAGCAGCCACGGGACAGAGGGCACTGAAGCTTTCTTT
j_call: TRBJ2-3; v_call: TRBV4-2; d_call: .; clone_size: .; cdr3_aa: CASSQDLRGAQYF; cdr3_nt: TGTGCCAGCAGCCAAGATTTGCGGGGCGCGCAGTATTTT
j_call: TRBJ1-6; v_call: TRBV7-9; d_call: TRBD1; clone_size: .; cdr3_aa: CASSIRDRGNSPLHF; cdr3_nt: TGTGCCAGCAGCATCCGGGACAGGGGAAATTCACCCCTCCACTTT
j_call: TRBJ1-3; v_call: TRBV4-1; d_call: .; clone_size: few; cdr3_aa: CASSQEGQGGSGNTIYF; cdr3_nt: TGCGCCAGCAGCCAAGAGGGGCAGGGAGGATCTGGAAACACCATATATTTT
j_call: TRBJ1-2; v_call: TRBV20-1; d_call: .; clone_size: .; cdr3_aa: CSASWAANYGYTF; cdr3_nt: TGCAGTGCTAGTTGGGCAGCTAACTATGGCTACACCTTC
j_call: TRBJ1-1; v_call: TRBV28; d_call: .; clone_size: .; cdr3_aa: CASSLGAAGTEAFF; cdr3_nt: TGTGCCAGCAGTTTAGGGGCGGCTGGCACTGAAGCTTTCTTT
j_call: TRBJ1-6; v_call: TRBV30; d_call: TRBD1; clone_size: .; cdr3_aa: CAWSPFGTGASSPLHF; cdr3_nt: TGTGCCTGGAGTCCCTTTGGGACAGGGGCGAGTTCACCCCTCCACTTT
j_call: TRBJ1-2; v_call: TRBV6-2/TRBV6-3; d_call: .; clone_size: .; cdr3_aa: CASSYSFPHGYTF; cdr3_nt: TGTGCCAGCAGTTACTCTTTCCCTCATGGCTACACCTTC
j_call: TRBJ2-1; v_call: TRBV2; d_call: TRBD2; clone_size: once; cdr3_aa: CASTSTSGTYNEQFF; cdr3_nt: TGTGCCAGCACCTCGACTAGCGGAACCTACAATGAGCAGTTCTTC
j_call: TRBJ2-1; v_call: TRBV29-1; d_call: .; clone_size: .; cdr3_aa: CSVDRSSYNEQFF; cdr3_nt: TGCAGCGTTGACCGGAGCTCCTACAATGAGCAGTTCTTC
j_call: TRBJ1-6; v_call: TRBV30; d_call: .; clone_size: once; cdr3_aa: CAWRVVYGRSSYNSPLHF; cdr3_nt: TGTGCCTGGAGGGTGGTTTATGGGAGAAGCTCCTATAATTCACCCCTCCACTTT
j_call: TRBJ1-2; v_call: TRBV7-2; d_call: TRBD1; clone_size: .; cdr3_aa: CASSLAGQGFYGYTF; cdr3_nt: TGTGCCAGCAGCTTAGCGGGACAGGGGTTTTATGGCTACACCTTC
j_call: TRBJ2-2; v_call: TRBV6-5; d_call: TRBD1; clone_size: .; cdr3_aa: CASSWDSFTGELFF; cdr3_nt: TGTGCCAGCAGTTGGGACAGCTTCACCGGGGAGCTGTTTTTT
j_call: TRBJ2-7; v_call: TRBV2; d_call: .; clone_size: .; cdr3_aa: CASSGPSGSYF; cdr3_nt: TGTGCCAGCAGTGGCCCCTCAGGCTCGTACTTC
j_call: TRBJ2-5; v_call: TRBV11-2; d_call: .; clone_size: .; cdr3_aa: CASSLGLAPETQYF; cdr3_nt: TGTGCCAGCAGCTTAGGTCTAGCCCCAGAGACCCAGTACTTC
j_call: TRBJ1-3; v_call: TRBV4-2; d_call: .; clone_size: .; cdr3_aa: CASSQGRAGNTIYF; cdr3_nt: TGTGCCAGCAGCCAAGGCAGGGCTGGAAACACCATATATTTT
j_call: TRBJ1-1; v_call: TRBV20-1; d_call: .; clone_size: .; cdr3_aa: CSASSRNTEAFF; cdr3_nt: TGCAGTGCTAGTTCCCGGAACACTGAAGCTTTCTTT
j_call: TRBJ1-2; v_call: TRBV3-1/TRBV3-2; d_call: .; clone_size: .; cdr3_aa: CASSQDSGNYGYTF; cdr3_nt: TGTGCCAGCAGCCAAGATTCAGGGAACTATGGCTACACCTTC
j_call: TRBJ2-1; v_call: TRBV2; d_call: TRBD2; clone_size: .; cdr3_aa: CASSEVPRGLAGDNEQFF; cdr3_nt: TGTGCCAGCAGTGAAGTACCCAGGGGGCTAGCGGGAGACAATGAGCAGTTCTTC
j_call: TRBJ1-1; v_call: TRBV19; d_call: TRBD1; clone_size: .; cdr3_aa: CASNHRGQGTEAFF; cdr3_nt: TGTGCCAGTAACCACAGGGGGCAAGGCACTGAAGCTTTCTTT
j_call: TRBJ2-5; v_call: TRBV5-5; d_call: .; clone_size: .; cdr3_aa: CASSLVAGETQYF; cdr3_nt: TGTGCCAGCAGCTTGGTGGCAGGAGAGACCCAGTACTTC
j_call: TRBJ2-1; v_call: TRBV10-2; d_call: TRBD2; clone_size: few; cdr3_aa: CASLLTSGSKDEQFF; cdr3_nt: TGCGCCAGCTTATTAACTAGCGGGAGTAAAGATGAGCAGTTCTTC
j_call: TRBJ2-2; v_call: TRBV7-2; d_call: .; clone_size: once; cdr3_aa: CASSLVQVTNTGELFF; cdr3_nt: TGTGCCAGCAGCTTAGTTCAGGTCACCAACACCGGGGAGCTGTTTTTT
j_call: TRBJ1-5; v_call: TRBV4-2; d_call: .; clone_size: .; cdr3_aa: CASSPLGSNQPQHF; cdr3_nt: TGTGCCAGCAGCCCCCTCGGGAGTAATCAGCCCCAGCATTTT
j_call: TRBJ1-3; v_call: TRBV7-8; d_call: TRBD1; clone_size: few; cdr3_aa: CASSARQGAGGNTIYF; cdr3_nt: TGTGCCAGCAGCGCTAGACAGGGGGCTGGTGGAAACACCATATATTTT
j_call: TRBJ1-6; v_call: TRBV5-4; d_call: TRBD1; clone_size: few; cdr3_aa: CASSSGQGRNSPLHF; cdr3_nt: TGTGCCAGCAGCTCTGGACAGGGGCGGAATTCACCCCTCCACTTT
j_call: TRBJ2-2; v_call: TRBV11-1; d_call: TRBD1; clone_size: .; cdr3_aa: CASSPPGQGSTGELFF; cdr3_nt: TGTGCCAGCAGCCCCCCGGGACAGGGCTCCACCGGGGAGCTGTTTTTT
j_call: TRBJ1-5; v_call: TRBV18; d_call: .; clone_size: .; cdr3_aa: CASSSSTGQPQHF; cdr3_nt: TGTGCCAGCTCATCTTCTACAGGTCAGCCCCAGCATTTT
j_call: TRBJ1-3; v_call: TRBV29-1; d_call: .; clone_size: .; cdr3_aa: CSVGTGSPGNTIYF; cdr3_nt: TGCAGCGTTGGAACGGGGTCTCCTGGAAACACCATATATTTT
j_call: TRBJ2-3; v_call: TRBV7-8; d_call: TRBD2; clone_size: .; cdr3_aa: CASSLRLADTQYF; cdr3_nt: TGTGCCAGCAGCTTAAGACTAGCGGATACGCAGTATTTT
j_call: TRBJ1-6; v_call: TRBV9; d_call: TRBD1; clone_size: .; cdr3_aa: CASSTRQGEGSPLHF; cdr3_nt: TGTGCCAGCAGCACCCGACAGGGTGAGGGCTCACCCCTCCACTTT
j_call: TRBJ2-2; v_call: TRBV11-3; d_call: .; clone_size: .; cdr3_aa: CASSVRGNTGELFF; cdr3_nt: TGTGCCAGCAGCGTCAGGGGCAACACCGGGGAGCTGTTTTTT
j_call: TRBJ2-2; v_call: TRBV5-4; d_call: .; clone_size: .; cdr3_aa: CASSLGTMTNTGELFF; cdr3_nt: TGTGCCAGCAGCTTGGGGACAATGACGAACACCGGGGAGCTGTTTTTT
j_call: TRBJ2-1; v_call: TRBV19; d_call: TRBD1; clone_size: .; cdr3_aa: CASSIAAGGFNEQFF; cdr3_nt: TGTGCCAGTAGTATAGCGGCAGGGGGCTTTAACGAGCAGTTCTTC
j_call: TRBJ1-5; v_call: TRBV3-1/TRBV3-2; d_call: .; clone_size: .; cdr3_aa: CASSQDTLQPQHF; cdr3_nt: TGTGCCAGCAGCCAAGATACTCTTCAGCCCCAGCATTTT
j_call: TRBJ2-7; v_call: TRBV5-6; d_call: .; clone_size: .; cdr3_aa: CASRIYRESSYEQYF; cdr3_nt: TGTGCCAGCAGAATATACAGGGAGAGCTCCTACGAGCAGTACTTC
j_call: TRBJ2-5; v_call: TRBV14; d_call: .; clone_size: .; cdr3_aa: CASSQGRTQETQYF; cdr3_nt: TGTGCCAGCAGCCAAGGACGGACACAAGAGACCCAGTACTTC
j_call: TRBJ2-2; v_call: TRBV7-2; d_call: .; clone_size: .; cdr3_aa: CASSPRTGYTGELFF; cdr3_nt: TGTGCCAGCAGCCCCCGGACTGGTTACACCGGGGAGCTGTTTTTT
j_call: TRBJ2-1; v_call: TRBV30; d_call: TRBD1; clone_size: .; cdr3_aa: CAWSLGGQRDNEQFF; cdr3_nt: TGTGCCTGGAGCTTAGGGGGACAGAGAGACAATGAGCAGTTCTTC